The next 18 T cell receptor beta chains were all read from a single sample in a study of glioma-infiltrating T cells after dendritic cell vaccination. The protocol was immunoSEQ multiplex PCR, while the TCRdb copy is restricted to in-frame clones and leaves out a portion. The sample carries 71,000 or so clones, around 86% recorded once. Sequenced material: blood, taken before dendritic cell vaccination. Every receptor here comes from a human donor with glioblastoma.

The chain recombines TRBV11-2 with TRBJ1-2; D not certain. The CDR3 is made up of 14 amino acids. Germline V gives CDR1 SGHAT, CDR2 FQNNGV. V was shortened by 1 base and J by 3 bases, with 9 bases between the two germline ends. The chain's CDR3 is CASSLVGSDYGYTF. DNA for the CDR3: TGTGCCAGCAGCTTAGTTGGGAGTGACTATGGCTACACCTTC.

This clone was detected a few times. The gene calls are TRBV6-6 and TRBJ2-2, with TRBD1 identical over 8 bases. Trimming at V came to 7 bases and at J to 5 bases, leaving 9 bases not matched to a gene. The CDR3 has 15 amino acids. Per the germline V gene, CDR1 is MNHNY and CDR2 is SVGAGI (reference sequence). The CDR3 sequence: CASNSGGGWTGELFF. As DNA, the CDR3 is TGTGCCAGCAACTCAGGGGGCGGTTGGACCGGGGAGCTGTTTTTT.

The chain recombines TRBV30 with TRBJ1-1; D is uncertain. The CDR3 runs 12 residues. Trimming removed 0 bases from V and 6 bases from J, with 8 bases in between. CDR1 is GTSNPN and CDR2 is SVGIG in the germline V gene (reference sequence). The CDR3 here is CAWSVTEAEAFF. CDR3 nucleotides: TGTGCCTGGAGTGTTACTGAAGCTGAAGCTTTCTTT.

The chain joins TRBV10-3 to TRBJ1-1; TRBD1 might be the D (5 bases). The CDR3 spans 12 residues. The germline V and J ends were trimmed by 10 bases and 11 bases, with 20 bases remaining between them. CDR1 is ENHRY and CDR2 is SYGVKD in the germline V gene. The CDR3 region is CATSGERRRAFF. The DNA of the CDR3 is TGTGCCACTTCGGGGGAGCGGAGGCGTGCTTTCTTT.

The chain joins TRBV5-1 to TRBJ1-1; 8 nucleotides align to TRBD1. Per germline, CDR1 SGHRS and CDR2 YFSETQ. The CDR3 totals 15 residues. V lost 0 bases, J lost 4 bases, and 5 bases stayed unmatched. The CDR3 DNA reads TGCGCCAGCAGCTTGGTGGACAGGGTGAGCACTGAAGCTTTCTTT. This gives the protein CASSLVDRVSTEAFF.

The chain is built from TRBV6-1 and TRBJ2-7; 7 bases align to TRBD1. This CDR3 comprises 13 residues. The V and J ends lost 6 bases and 4 bases, in that order; junction bases with no gene match: 6. Germline V gene lookup returns CDR1 MNHNS and CDR2 SASEGT. CDR3 DNA sequence: TGTGCCAGCAGAGGGACAGCTACTTACGAGCAGTACTTC. It yields the protein CASRGTATYEQYF.

In DNA, the CDR3 is TGTGCCAGCAGCTTACTCGGGGATTCCTTCCTCAATGAGCAGTTCTTC. Protein sequence: CASSLLGDSFLNEQFF. The rearrangement joins TRBV7-3 to TRBJ2-1, with D maybe TRBD2 (5 bases). The germline gives CDR1 SGHTA, CDR2 FQGTGA. There are 16 residues in the CDR3. Trimming took 2 bases from V and 6 from J, leaving 17 bases between them.

The V gene is TRBV18, the J gene TRBJ1-6; TRBD1 matches at 9 bases. The CDR3 sequence is 13 residues long. Germline CDR1 reads KGHSH; CDR2 reads LQKENI. V lost 3 bases, J lost 9 bases, and 0 bases stayed unmatched. Here the CDR3 reads CASSPTGGSPLHF. Written as DNA, the CDR3 is TGTGCCAGCTCACCGACAGGGGGTTCACCCCTCCACTTT.

The chain has TRBV7-3 and TRBJ1-1, with 9 bases matching TRBD1. CDR3 length: 15 amino acids. V gave up 3 bases and J gave up 5 bases; unmatched junction bases: 7. Germline CDR1 reads SGHTA; CDR2 reads FQGTGA. CDR3 DNA sequence: TGTGCCAGCAGCTTGACAGGGGGGCCTTGGACTGAAGCTTTCTTT. This translates into CASSLTGGPWTEAFF. The variable domain in full, with the rest retrieved from reference TRBV7-3 and TRBJ1-1, is GAGVSQTPSNKVTEKGKYVELRCDPISGHTALYWYRQSLGQGPEFLIYFQGTGAADDSGLPNDRFFAVRPEGSVSTLKIQRTERGDSAVYLCASSLTGGPWTEAFFGQGTRLTVV.

The V and J genes are TRBV2 and TRBJ1-1; D uncertain. Germline V CDR1 and CDR2: SNHLY, FYNNEI. The length of the CDR3 is 14 residues. The V and J ends lost 2 bases and 4 bases respectively, with 11 bases between them. This chain's CDR3 is CASSESKHSTEAFF. Written as DNA, the CDR3 is TGTGCCAGCAGTGAATCCAAGCACAGCACTGAAGCTTTCTTT.

The rearrangement uses TRBV7-2 and TRBJ2-7, with TRBD1 identical over 8 bases. CDR3 length equals 16 residues. V gave up 5 bases and J gave up 0 bases; unmatched junction bases: 9. Per the germline V gene, CDR1 is SGHTA and CDR2 is FQGNSA. The CDR3 nucleotides are TGTGCCAGCAGCGCCCACCAGGGGGCAGGCTCCTACGAGCAGTACTTC. Translating gives CASSAHQGAGSYEQYF.

The rearrangement links TRBV7-9 to TRBJ2-1; 12 bases line up with TRBD2. The CDR3 is 18 residues long. J lost 0 bases, V lost 4 bases, and 7 bases had no gene match. Germline V lookup: CDR1 SEHNR, CDR2 FQNEAQ (reference sequence). Here the CDR3 reads CASSSGTSGLSSYNEQFF. As DNA, the CDR3 is TGTGCCAGCAGCTCCGGGACTAGCGGGTTGAGCTCCTACAATGAGCAGTTCTTC. Drawing the rest from reference TRBV7-9 and TRBJ2-1, the complete variable domain is DTGVSQNPRHKITKRGQNVTFRCDPISEHNRLYWYRQTLGQGPEFLTYFQNEAQLEKSRLLSDRFSAERPKGSFSTLEIQRTEQGDSAMYLCASSSGTSGLSSYNEQFFGPGTRLTVL.

This clone was detected once. This chain connects TRBV19 to TRBJ1-6, with TRBD1 matching 10 bases. Germline CDR1 reads LNHDA; CDR2 reads SQIVND (reference sequence). CDR3 length equals 16 residues. V dropped 3 bases and J dropped 8; count of bases not matched to a gene: 7. CDR3 region: CASSIDRGLFDSPLHF. CDR3 bases: TGTGCCAGTAGTATCGACAGGGGGCTTTTCGATTCACCCCTCCACTTT.

This chain connects TRBV18 to TRBJ2-5; 7 bases line up with TRBD1. Germline CDR1 and CDR2: KGHSH and LQKENI. CDR3 length: 14 amino acids. Trimming removed 3 bases from V and 4 bases from J; junction bases left unmatched: 5. CDR3 in amino acids: CASSPVQGRETQYF. CDR3 nucleotide sequence: TGTGCCAGCTCACCGGTACAGGGGAGAGAGACCCAGTACTTC.

This clone was seen only once. The chain couples TRBV19 to TRBJ2-4; no reliable D call. The germline gives CDR1 LNHDA, CDR2 SQIVND (reference sequence). Trimming stripped 5 bases from V and 1 base from J, with 9 bases between. This CDR3 region has 14 residues. The CDR3 DNA follows: TGTGCCAGTAGTCAGGTTGGGGCCAAAAACATTCAGTACTTC. The encoded protein is CASSQVGAKNIQYF.

This rearrangement joins TRBV15 to TRBJ1-2; D not resolved. Trimming took 1 base from V and 8 from J, leaving 14 bases between them. The CDR3 contains 14 residues. CDR1 and CDR2 from the germline V gene are LNHNV and YYDKDF (reference sequence). CDR3 protein: CATSRVEVTGGYTF. In nucleotides, the CDR3 is TGTGCCACCAGCAGAGTTGAGGTCACTGGGGGCTACACCTTC. The full variable domain, in which reference TRBV15 and TRBJ1-2 provide the parts outside the CDR3, is DAMVIQNPRYQVTQFGKPVTLSCSQTLNHNVMYWYQQKSSQAPKLLFHYYDKDFNNEADTPDNFQSRRPNTSFCFLDIRSPGLGDTAMYLCATSRVEVTGGYTFGSGTRLTVV.

This clone was seen a handful of times. The DNA of the CDR3 is TGTGCCAGTAGTATGGGCTCTACCTACGAGCAGTACTTC. Its protein product is CASSMGSTYEQYF. The chain carries TRBV19 and TRBJ2-7; D gene uncertain. The V end lost 3 bases, the J end lost 2 bases, and 8 bases lay between the germline ends. Germline lookup yields CDR1 LNHDA and CDR2 SQIVND (reference sequence). This CDR3 spans 13 amino acids.

This chain uses TRBV12-5 with TRBJ1-2; TRBD1 is a possible D gene (6 bases). CDR3 size: 14 residues. V lost 4 bases and J lost 8, with 17 bases in between. From germline, CDR1 is LGHNT and CDR2 FRNRAP. CDR3 nucleotides: TGTGCTAGTGGTTCGACCACAGGGTCGAGAGGCTACACCTTC. This sequence encodes CASGSTTGSRGYTF. Looking up the rest from reference TRBV12-5 and TRBJ1-2 gives the full variable domain: DARVTQTPRHKVTEMGQEVTMRCQPILGHNTVFWYRQTMMQGLELLAYFRNRAPLDDSGMPKDRFSAEMPDATLATLKIQPSEPRDSAVYFCASGSTTGSRGYTFGSGTRLTVV.